Detailed here is one T cell receptor beta chain. Its antigen is currently unknown. TCRdb reprocessed the 5' RACE reads and keeps a single row for each CDR3 protein, giving no DNA. The listing contains over 250,000 distinct CDR3 sequences. The CDR3 extends over 13 amino acids. CDR1 is SGHRS, CDR2 YFSETQ, per germline. This entry is derived from a study of T cells expressing NK-cell markers. Study as a whole: It was from sorted CD3+CD56+NKG2C+, CD3+CD56+NKG2C- and CD3+CD56-NKG2C+ T cells that TCR beta repertoires came. General study results and limits: Dominance of the CD3+CD56-NKG2C+ fraction by these clonotypes also held in several donors.

V and J are TRBV5-1 and TRBJ2-5. This TCR was recovered from a woman aged 18 to 75 in good health. Sequencing was done on a sample of blood T cells: a sorted CD56 or NKG2C T cell subset, CD4+ or CD8+ T cells, or bulk PBMC T cells (not recorded which). The CDR3 loop reads CASSLSQMETQYF.